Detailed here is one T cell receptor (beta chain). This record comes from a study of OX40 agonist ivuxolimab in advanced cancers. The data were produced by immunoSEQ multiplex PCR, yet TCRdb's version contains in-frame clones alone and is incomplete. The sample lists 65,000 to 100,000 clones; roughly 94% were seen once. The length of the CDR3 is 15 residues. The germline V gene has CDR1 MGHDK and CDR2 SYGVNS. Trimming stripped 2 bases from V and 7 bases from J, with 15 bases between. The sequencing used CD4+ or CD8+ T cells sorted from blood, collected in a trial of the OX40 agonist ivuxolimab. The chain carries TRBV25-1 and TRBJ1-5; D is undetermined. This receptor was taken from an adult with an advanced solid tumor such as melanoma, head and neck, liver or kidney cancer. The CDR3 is CASSEGLGLGQPQHF. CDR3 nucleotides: TGTGCCAGCAGTGAAGGTTTGGGTCTGGGGCAGCCCCAGCATTTT. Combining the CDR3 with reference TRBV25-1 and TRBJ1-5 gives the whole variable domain EADIYQTPRYLVIGTGKKITLECSQTMGHDKMYWYQQDPGMELHLIHYSYGVNSTEKGDLSSESTVSRIRTEHFPLTLESARPSHTSQYLCASSEGLGLGQPQHFGDGTRLSIL.